This T cell receptor (beta chain) emerged from a study of cytotoxic CD8 clonotypes in ibrutinib-treated CLL. Background on the study: Responses comprised about 24 partial and 2 complete; at median approximately 72 months, about 15 remained remitted and around 12 progressed. Response samples were taken after a median about 12 months of treatment, range 6 to 36. Samples had a mean of around 250,000 productive templates and almost 95,000 productive rearrangements.

Whole-study results and caveats: Shared public clonotypes were rare, and on treatment they either got smaller or stayed the same.

A word on this clone: Its antigen is unknown.

This CDR3 spans 14 amino acids. V was pared by 2 bases and J by 9 bases, with 4 bases of the junction left unmatched. The germline V gene has CDR1 MNHNS and CDR2 SASEGT. Some clones are missing from TCRdb's copy, which holds only in-frame ones; the method was immunoSEQ multiplex PCR. The data show roughly 63,000 clones, roughly 50% seen once. This chain links TRBV6-1 with TRBJ2-1; 10 bases match TRBD2. The sample was PBMCs, taken after 12 months of ibrutinib treatment. The receptor's source is a human donor with chronic lymphocytic leukemia. The CDR3 region is CASSESGRGGEQFF. The CDR3 bases are TGTGCCAGCAGTGAAAGCGGGAGGGGCGGTGAGCAGTTCTTC.